The sequence of this TCR beta chain was determined in a study of T cells in Graves' hyperthyroidism and ophthalmopathy. Study context: Peripheral blood was obtained at initial diagnosis, preceding any treatment. Study conclusions and caveats: The authors' 13 V-J model separated ophthalmopathy from stable hyperthyroidism.

V was clipped by 2 bases and J by 5 bases, with 18 bases between them. The CDR3 consists of 15 residues. Germline V CDR1 and CDR2: DFQATT, SNEGSKA (reference sequence). This clonotype was counted between two and nine times. Its target is not known. A lack of ophthalmopathy progression within 18 months defined stable Graves' hyperthyroidism. In making diagnoses, clinical symptoms, serum thyroxine and TRAb, thyroid ultrasound and orbital computed tomography were all used. The CDR3 regions of TCR beta were amplified from RNA transcripts. TCR CDR3 regions were first amplified by RT-PCR with HTBI primers. TCRdb used MiXCR to reprocess the multiplex PCR reads, holding one entry per CDR3 protein. The sample comprises 550,000 to 800,000 distinct CDR3 sequences, roughly 17% of which are singletons, and under 10% rests with the top ten.

This TCR derives from a man younger than 35 with Graves' hyperthyroidism. Sample: blood. The chain couples TRBV20-1 to TRBJ1-1, with D unresolved. The CDR3 reads CSARSGEARRTEAFF. CDR3 in DNA: TGCAGTGCTAGATCCGGAGAGGCGCGGAGGACTGAAGCTTTCTTT.